This T cell receptor (beta chain) originates from a study of early T cells in non-severe SARS-CoV-2 infection. The CDR3 covers 16 residues. CDR1 and CDR2 from the germline V gene are LNHDA and SQIVND (reference sequence). V shed 1 base and J shed 0 bases, with 10 bases lying between them. This clonotype was seen a few times. TCRdb processed the 5' RACE reads anew with MiXCR; each CDR3 protein has one entry. The table includes 100,000 to 150,000 distinct CDR3 sequences, under 15% detected once. The receptor was isolated from an adult who was a healthcare worker with PCR-confirmed SARS-CoV-2 infection or an uninfected control (not recorded which). The J gene is TRBJ1-5, the V gene TRBV19; D not resolved. Sequenced sample: whole blood. CDR3 DNA sequence: TGTGCCAGTAGTATAGCTACAGTTTATAGCAATCAGCCCCAGCATTTT. It is translated as CASSIATVYSNQPQHF.